The source of this TCR beta chain is a study of blood T cells in healthy people across ages. Across the study: Roughly one uniquely barcoded beta molecule per two T cells was captured.

Notes on the study in general: The donors' CMV status was not determined, possibly confounding changes in expanded clonotypes. Both higher diversity and more naive CD4+ cells marked long-lived donors when set against aged donors.

It was with a sample-barcoded 5' primer and a J-beta primer mix that a second PCR of roughly 7 to 12 cycles was run. Researchers report that each sample yielded at least 2.5 million CDR3-containing paired-end reads. TCRdb used MiXCR to reprocess the 5' RACE reads, holding one entry per CDR3 protein. Among some 1.8 million distinct CDR3 sequences listed, around 42% were seen once. On this clonotype itself: The antigen is undetermined. The junction departs from the called germline gene at one end, perhaps through a read error.

The sample was blood. This TCR was sampled from a human donor in good health.

The CDR3 is CTSSEPGLARYF. DNA of the CDR3: TGTACCAGCAGTGAACCGGGACTAGCTCGGTATTTT. This chain uses TRBV6-2 or TRBV6-3 with TRBJ2-3; 9 nucleotides match TRBD2. The CDR3 loop spans 12 amino acids. The germline CDR1 and CDR2 sequences are MNHEY and SVGEGT.